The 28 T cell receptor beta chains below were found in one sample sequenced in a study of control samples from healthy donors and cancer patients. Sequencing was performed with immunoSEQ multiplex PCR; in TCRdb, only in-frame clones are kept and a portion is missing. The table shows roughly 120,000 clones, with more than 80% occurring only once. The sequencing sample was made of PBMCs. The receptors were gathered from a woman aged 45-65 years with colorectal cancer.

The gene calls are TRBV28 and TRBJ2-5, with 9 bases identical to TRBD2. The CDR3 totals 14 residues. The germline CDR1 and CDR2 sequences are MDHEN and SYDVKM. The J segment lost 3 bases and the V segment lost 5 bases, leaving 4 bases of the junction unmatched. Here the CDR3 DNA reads TGTGCCAGCAGTACCCCTAGCGGGGAAGAGACCCAGTACTTC. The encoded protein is CASSTPSGEETQYF.

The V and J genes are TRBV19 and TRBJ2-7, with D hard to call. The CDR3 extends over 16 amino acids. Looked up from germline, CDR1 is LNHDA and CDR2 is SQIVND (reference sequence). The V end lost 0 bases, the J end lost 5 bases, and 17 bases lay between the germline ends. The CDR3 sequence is CASSIDPGGQFNEQYF. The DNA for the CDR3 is TGTGCCAGTAGTATAGACCCCGGTGGGCAGTTCAACGAGCAGTACTTC.

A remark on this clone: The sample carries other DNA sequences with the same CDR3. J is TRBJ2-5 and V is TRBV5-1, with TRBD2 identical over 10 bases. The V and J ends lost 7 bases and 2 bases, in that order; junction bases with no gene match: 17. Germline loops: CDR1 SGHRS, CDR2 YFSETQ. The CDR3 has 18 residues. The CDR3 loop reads CASAGGGTSETFQETQYF. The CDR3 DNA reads TGCGCCAGCGCCGGTGGGGGGACTAGCGAAACTTTTCAAGAGACCCAGTACTTC.

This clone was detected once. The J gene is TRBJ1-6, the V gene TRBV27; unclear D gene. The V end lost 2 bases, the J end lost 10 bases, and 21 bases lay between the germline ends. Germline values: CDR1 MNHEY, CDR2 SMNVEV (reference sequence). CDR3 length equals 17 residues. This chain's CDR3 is CASSLGTGGLGGSPLHF. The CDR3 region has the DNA TGTGCCAGCAGTTTAGGCACCGGCGGGCTCGGCGGATCACCCCTCCACTTT.

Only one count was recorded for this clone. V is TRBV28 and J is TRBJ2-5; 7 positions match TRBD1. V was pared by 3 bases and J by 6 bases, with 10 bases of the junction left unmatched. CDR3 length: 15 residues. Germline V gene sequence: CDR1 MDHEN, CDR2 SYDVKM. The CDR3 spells CASSFQSRGWQTQYF. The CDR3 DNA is TGTGCCAGCAGTTTTCAGTCCAGGGGGTGGCAGACCCAGTACTTC.

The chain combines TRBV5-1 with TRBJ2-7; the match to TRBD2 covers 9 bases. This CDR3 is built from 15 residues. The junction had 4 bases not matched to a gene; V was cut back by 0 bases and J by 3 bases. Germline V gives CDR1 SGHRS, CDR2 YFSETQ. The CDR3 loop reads CASSLVASGDYEQYF. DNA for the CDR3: TGCGCCAGCAGCTTGGTAGCTAGCGGGGACTACGAGCAGTACTTC.

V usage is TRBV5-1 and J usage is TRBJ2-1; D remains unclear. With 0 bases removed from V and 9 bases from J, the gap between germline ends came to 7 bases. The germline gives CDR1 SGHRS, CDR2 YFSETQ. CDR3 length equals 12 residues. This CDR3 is CASSLVLAEQFF. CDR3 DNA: TGCGCCAGCAGCTTGGTTCTGGCTGAGCAGTTCTTC.

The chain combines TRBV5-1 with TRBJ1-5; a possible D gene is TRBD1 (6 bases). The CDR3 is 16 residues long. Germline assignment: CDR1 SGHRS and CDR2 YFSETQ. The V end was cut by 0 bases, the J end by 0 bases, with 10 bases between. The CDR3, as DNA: TGCGCCAGCAGCTTGGACGGGGGCTATAGCAATCAGCCCCAGCATTTT. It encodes CASSLDGGYSNQPQHF.

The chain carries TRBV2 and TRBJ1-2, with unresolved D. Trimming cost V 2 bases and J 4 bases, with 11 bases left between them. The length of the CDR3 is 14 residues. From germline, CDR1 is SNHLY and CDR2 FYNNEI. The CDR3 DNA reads TGTGCCAGCAGTGAACGGTCCTTGGGCTATGGCTACACCTTC. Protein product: CASSERSLGYGYTF.

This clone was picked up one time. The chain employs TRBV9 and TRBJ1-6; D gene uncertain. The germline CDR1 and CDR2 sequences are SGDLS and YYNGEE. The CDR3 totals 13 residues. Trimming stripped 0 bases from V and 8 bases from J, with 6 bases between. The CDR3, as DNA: TGTGCCAGCAGCGTAGAGGTAGATTCACCCCTCCACTTT. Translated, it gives CASSVEVDSPLHF. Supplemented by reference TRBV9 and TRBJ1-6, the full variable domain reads DSGVTQTPKHLITATGQRVTLRCSPRSGDLSVYWYQQSLDQGLQFLIQYYNGEERAKGNILERFSAQQFPDLHSELNLSSLELGDSALYFCASSVEVDSPLHFGNGTRLTVT.

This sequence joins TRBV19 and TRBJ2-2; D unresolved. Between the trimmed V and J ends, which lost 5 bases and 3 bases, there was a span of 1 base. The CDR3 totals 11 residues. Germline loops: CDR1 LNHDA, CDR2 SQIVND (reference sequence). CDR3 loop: CASSDTGELFF. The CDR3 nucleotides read TGTGCCAGTAGTGACACCGGGGAGCTGTTTTTT.

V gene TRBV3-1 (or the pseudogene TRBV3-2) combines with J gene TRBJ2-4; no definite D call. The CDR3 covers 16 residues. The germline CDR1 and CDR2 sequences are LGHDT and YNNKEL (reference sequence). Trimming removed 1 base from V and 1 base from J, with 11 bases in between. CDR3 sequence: CASSQGSPGAKNIQYF. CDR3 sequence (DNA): TGTGCCAGCAGCCAAGGCAGCCCTGGGGCCAAAAACATTCAGTACTTC.

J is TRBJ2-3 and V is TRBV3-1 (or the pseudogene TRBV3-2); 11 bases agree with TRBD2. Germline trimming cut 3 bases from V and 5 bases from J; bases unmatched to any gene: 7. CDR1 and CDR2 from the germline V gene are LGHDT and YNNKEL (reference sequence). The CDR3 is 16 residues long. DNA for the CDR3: TGTGCCAGCAGCCAGGGACTAGCGGTAGTAGGAGATACGCAGTATTTT. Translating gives CASSQGLAVVGDTQYF.

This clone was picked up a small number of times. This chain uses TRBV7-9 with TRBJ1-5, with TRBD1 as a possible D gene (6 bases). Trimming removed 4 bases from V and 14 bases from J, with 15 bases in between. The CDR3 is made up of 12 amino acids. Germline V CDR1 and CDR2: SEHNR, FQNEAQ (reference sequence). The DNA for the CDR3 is TGTGCCAGCAGCTCCGGGGACACCCCGGAGCATTTT. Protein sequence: CASSSGDTPEHF.

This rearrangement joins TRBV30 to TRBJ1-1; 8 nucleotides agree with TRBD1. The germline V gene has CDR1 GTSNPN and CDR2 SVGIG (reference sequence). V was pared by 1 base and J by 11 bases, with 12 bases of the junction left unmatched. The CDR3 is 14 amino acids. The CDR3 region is CAWSGLDRAFGAFF. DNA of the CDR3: TGTGCCTGGAGTGGATTGGACAGGGCATTTGGGGCTTTCTTT.

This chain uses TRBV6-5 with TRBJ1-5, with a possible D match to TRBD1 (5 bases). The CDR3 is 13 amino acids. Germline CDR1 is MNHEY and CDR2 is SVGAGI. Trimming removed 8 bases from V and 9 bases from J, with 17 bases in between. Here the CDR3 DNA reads TGTGCCAGCCGACCAGGCCCGGGGGGGCCCCAGCATTTT. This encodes CASRPGPGGPQHF.

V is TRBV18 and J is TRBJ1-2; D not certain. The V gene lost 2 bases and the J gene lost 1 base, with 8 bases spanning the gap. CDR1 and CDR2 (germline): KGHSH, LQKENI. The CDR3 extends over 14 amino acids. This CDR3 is CASSPAVNNYGYTF. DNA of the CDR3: TGTGCCAGCTCACCAGCGGTCAATAACTATGGCTACACCTTC.

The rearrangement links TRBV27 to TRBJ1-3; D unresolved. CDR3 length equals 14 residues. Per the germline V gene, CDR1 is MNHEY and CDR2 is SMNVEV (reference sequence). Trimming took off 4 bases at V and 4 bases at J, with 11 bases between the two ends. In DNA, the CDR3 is TGTGCCAGCAGTTCGAATTTTAGGGGAAACACCATATATTTT. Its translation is CASSSNFRGNTIYF.

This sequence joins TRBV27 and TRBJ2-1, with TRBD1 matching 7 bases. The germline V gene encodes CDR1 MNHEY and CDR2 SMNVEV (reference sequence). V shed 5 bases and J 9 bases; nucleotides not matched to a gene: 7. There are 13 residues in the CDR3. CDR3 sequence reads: CASSQLRQGEQFF. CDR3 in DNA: TGTGCCAGCAGTCAATTACGACAGGGTGAGCAGTTCTTC.

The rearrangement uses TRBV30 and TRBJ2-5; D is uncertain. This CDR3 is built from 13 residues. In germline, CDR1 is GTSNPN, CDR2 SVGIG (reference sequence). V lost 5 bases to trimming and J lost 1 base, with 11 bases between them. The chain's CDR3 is CAWDSGIQETQYF. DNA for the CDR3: TGTGCCTGGGACTCAGGTATCCAAGAGACCCAGTACTTC.

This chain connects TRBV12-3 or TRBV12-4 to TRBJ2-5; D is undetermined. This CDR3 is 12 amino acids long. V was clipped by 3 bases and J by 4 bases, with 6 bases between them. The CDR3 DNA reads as TGTGCCAGCAGTTTCGGGCGAGAGACCCAGTACTTC. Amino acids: CASSFGRETQYF.

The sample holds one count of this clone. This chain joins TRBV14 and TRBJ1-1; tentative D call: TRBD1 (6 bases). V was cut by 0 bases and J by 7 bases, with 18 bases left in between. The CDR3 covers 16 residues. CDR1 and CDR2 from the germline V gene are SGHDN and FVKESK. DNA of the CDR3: TGTGCCAGCAGCCAAGATTCGAGGGCAAGGGACATTGAAGCTTTCTTT. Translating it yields CASSQDSRARDIEAFF.

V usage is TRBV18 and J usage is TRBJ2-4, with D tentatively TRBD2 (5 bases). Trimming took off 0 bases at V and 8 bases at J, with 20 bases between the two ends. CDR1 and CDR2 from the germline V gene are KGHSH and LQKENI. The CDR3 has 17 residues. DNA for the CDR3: TGTGCCAGCTCACCACCGGTACCAGAACTGGACTGGGACATTCAGTACTTC. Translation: CASSPPVPELDWDIQYF. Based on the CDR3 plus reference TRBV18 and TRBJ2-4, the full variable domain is NAGVMQNPRHLVRRRGQEARLRCSPMKGHSHVYWYRQLPEEGLKFMVYLQKENIIDESGMPKERFSAEFPKEGPSILRIQQVVRGDSAAYFCASSPPVPELDWDIQYFGAGTRLSVL.

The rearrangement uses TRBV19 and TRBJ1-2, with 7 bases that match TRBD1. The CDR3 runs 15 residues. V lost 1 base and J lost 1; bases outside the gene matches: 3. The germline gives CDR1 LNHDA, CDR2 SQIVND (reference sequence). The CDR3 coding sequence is TGTGCCAGTAGTATAGTAGGGACAGATAACTATGGCTACACCTTC. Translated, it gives CASSIVGTDNYGYTF.

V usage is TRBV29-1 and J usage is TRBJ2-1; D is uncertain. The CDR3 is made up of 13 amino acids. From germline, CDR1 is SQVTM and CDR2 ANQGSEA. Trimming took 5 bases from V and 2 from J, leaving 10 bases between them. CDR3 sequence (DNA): TGCAGCGTTTACGAGGATCCCTACAATGAGCAGTTCTTC. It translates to CSVYEDPYNEQFF.

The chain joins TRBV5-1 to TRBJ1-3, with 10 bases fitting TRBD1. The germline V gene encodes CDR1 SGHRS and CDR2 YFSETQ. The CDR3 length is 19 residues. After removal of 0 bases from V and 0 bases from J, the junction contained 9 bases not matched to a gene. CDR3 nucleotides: TGCGCCAGCAGCTTGGTATATGGGACAGGGGAAAACTCTGGAAACACCATATATTTT. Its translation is CASSLVYGTGENSGNTIYF.

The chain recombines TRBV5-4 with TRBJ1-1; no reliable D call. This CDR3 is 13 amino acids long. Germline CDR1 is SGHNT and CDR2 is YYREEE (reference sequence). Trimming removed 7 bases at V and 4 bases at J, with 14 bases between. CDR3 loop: CASSREVATEAFF. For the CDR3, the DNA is TGTGCCAGCTCGAGGGAGGTGGCCACTGAAGCTTTCTTT. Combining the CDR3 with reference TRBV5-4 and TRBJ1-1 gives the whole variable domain ETGVTQSPTHLIKTRGQQVTLRCSSQSGHNTVSWYQQALGQGPQFIFQYYREEENGRGNFPPRFSGLQFPNYSSELNVNALELDDSALYLCASSREVATEAFFGQGTRLTVV.

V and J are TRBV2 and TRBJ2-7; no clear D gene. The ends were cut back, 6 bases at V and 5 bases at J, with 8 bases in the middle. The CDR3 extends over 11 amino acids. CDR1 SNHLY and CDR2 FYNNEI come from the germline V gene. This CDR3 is CASSIHNEQYF. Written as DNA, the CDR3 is TGTGCCAGCAGCATTCACAACGAGCAGTACTTC.